This T cell receptor (beta chain) was sequenced in a study of shared clonotypes between healthy human individuals. Study observations and caveats: Exclusively blood specimens were collected; tissue repertoires likely differ. Non-shared clonotypes displayed generation probabilities falling below those of clonotypes present in all four donors.

With respect to this clone: Its antigen is still unknown.

The assay was immunoSEQ multiplex PCR, and TCRdb's table has in-frame clones only and misses some. The sample lists over a million clones; about 75% were seen once. Germline assignment: CDR1 SGHTA and CDR2 FQGNSA. The CDR3 sequence is 15 residues long. V shed 5 bases and J 10 bases; nucleotides not matched to a gene: 11. CD4+ cell separation produced CD45RA+ naive and CD45RA-negative memory subsets. This rearrangement joins TRBV7-2 to TRBJ1-6; 7 bases agree with TRBD1. The source is a man aged 18 to 30 in good health. The specimen sequenced was memory CD4+ T cells sorted from blood. Specified subset: CD45RA-negative fraction. CDR3 sequence (DNA): TGTGCCAGCAGCCTGCAATGGGACAGAACCTCACCCCTCCACTTT. Translating gives CASSLQWDRTSPLHF.